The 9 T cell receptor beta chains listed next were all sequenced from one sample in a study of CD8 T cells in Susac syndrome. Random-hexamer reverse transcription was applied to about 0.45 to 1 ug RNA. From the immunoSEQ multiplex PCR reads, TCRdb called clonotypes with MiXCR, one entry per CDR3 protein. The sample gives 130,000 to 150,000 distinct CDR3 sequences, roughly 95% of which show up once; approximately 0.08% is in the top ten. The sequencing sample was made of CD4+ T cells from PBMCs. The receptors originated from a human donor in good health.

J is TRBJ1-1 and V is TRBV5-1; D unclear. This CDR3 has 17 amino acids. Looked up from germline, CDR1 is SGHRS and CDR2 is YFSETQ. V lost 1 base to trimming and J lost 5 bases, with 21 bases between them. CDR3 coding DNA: TGCGCCAGCAGCTTGCTGTATCGGGGTGCGGCGCCAACTGAAGCTTTCTTT. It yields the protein CASSLLYRGAAPTEAFF.

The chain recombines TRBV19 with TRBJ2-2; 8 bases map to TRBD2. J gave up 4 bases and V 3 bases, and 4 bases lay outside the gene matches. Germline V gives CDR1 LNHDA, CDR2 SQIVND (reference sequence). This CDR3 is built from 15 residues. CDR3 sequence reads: CASSIPGTSTGELFF. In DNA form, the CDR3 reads TGTGCCAGTAGTATTCCAGGGACTAGCACCGGGGAGCTGTTTTTT.

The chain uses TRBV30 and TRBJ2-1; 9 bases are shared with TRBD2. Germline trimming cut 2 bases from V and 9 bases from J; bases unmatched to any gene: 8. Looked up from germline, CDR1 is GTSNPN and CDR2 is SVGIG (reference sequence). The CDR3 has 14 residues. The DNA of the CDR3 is TGTGCCTGGAGTCTAGCGGGAACAAGAGGTGAGCAGTTCTTC. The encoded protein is CAWSLAGTRGEQFF.

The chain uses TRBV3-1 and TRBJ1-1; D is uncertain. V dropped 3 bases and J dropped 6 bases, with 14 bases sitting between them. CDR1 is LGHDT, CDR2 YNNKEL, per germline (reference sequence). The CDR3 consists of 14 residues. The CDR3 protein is CASSHPLKSAEAFF. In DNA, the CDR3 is TGTGCCAGCAGCCATCCTCTAAAATCCGCTGAAGCTTTCTTT.

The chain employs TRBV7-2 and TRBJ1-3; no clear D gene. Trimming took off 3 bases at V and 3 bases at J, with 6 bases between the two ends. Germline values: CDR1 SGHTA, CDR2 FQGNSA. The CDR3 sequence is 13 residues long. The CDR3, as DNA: TGTGCCAGCAGCTTGATTCGTGGAAACACCATATATTTT. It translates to CASSLIRGNTIYF.

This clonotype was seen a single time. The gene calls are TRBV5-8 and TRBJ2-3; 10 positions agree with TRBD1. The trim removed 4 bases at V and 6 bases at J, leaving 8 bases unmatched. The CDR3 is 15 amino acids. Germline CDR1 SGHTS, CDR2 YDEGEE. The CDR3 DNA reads TGTGCCAGCAGCCCTATGACAGGGGGCGCGGATACGCAGTATTTT. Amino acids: CASSPMTGGADTQYF.

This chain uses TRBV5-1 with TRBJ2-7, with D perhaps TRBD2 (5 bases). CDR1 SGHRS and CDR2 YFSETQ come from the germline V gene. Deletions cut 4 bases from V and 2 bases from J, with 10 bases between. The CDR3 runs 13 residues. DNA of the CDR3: TGCGCCAGCAGCAGGCCAGCGGCCTACGAGCAGTACTTC. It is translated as CASSRPAAYEQYF.

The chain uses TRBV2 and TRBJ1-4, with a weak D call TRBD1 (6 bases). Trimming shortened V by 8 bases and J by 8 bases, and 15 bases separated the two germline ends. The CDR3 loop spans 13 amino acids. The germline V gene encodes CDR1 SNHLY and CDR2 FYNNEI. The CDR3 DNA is TGTGCCAGCTCCCGGGACACCCGGGAAAAACTGTTTTTT. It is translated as CASSRDTREKLFF.

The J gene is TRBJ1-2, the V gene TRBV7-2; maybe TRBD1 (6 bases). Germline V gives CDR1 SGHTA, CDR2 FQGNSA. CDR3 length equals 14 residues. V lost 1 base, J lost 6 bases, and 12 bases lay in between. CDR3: CASSLELGAHGYTF. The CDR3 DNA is TGTGCCAGCAGCTTAGAACTGGGGGCGCATGGCTACACCTTC.